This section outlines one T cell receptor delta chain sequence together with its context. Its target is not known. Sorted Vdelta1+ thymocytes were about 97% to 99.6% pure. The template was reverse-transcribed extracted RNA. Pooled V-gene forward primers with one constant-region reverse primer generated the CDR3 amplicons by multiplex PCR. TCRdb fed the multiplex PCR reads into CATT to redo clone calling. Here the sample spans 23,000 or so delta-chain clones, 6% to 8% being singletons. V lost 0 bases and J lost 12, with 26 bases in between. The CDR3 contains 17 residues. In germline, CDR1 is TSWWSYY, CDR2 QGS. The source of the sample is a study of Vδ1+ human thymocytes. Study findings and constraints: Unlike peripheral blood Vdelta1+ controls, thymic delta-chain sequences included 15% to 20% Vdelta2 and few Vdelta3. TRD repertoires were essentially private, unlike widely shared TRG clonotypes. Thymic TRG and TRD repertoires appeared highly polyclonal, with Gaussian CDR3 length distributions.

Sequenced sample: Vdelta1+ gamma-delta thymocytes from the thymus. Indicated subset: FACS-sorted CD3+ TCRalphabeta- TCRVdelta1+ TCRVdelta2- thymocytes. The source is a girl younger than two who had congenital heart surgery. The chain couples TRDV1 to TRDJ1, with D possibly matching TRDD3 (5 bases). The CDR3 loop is CALGELYPSARGEPVIF. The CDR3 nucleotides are TGTGCTCTTGGGGAACTTTACCCGTCAGCCCGAGGGGAGCCAGTCATCTTT.